This entry lists 3 T cell receptor beta chains sequenced from one sample in a study of CD8 T cells in ankylosing spondylitis. TCRdb processed the 5' RACE reads anew with MiXCR; each CDR3 protein has one entry. The repertoire holds 200,000 to 300,000 distinct CDR3 sequences, with around 8% as singletons. Sequenced material: blood, either unsorted or a sorted T cell fraction (not recorded which). Receptor source: a female donor with ankylosing spondylitis or in good health (not recorded which).

This clonotype has a count of ten or more. The gene calls are TRBV7-2 and TRBJ2-3; TRBD2 matches 13 bases. In germline, CDR1 is SGHTA, CDR2 FQGNSA. The CDR3 consists of 14 residues. Germline trimming cut 5 bases from V and 13 bases from J; bases unmatched to any gene: 9. CDR3 sequence (DNA): TGTGCCAGCAGCACGACCGGGACTAGCGGGATAGAGTATTTT. Translated: CASSTTGTSGIEYF.

This clonotype was recorded at least ten times. The rearrangement uses TRBV12-3 or TRBV12-4 and TRBJ2-1; 7 bases match TRBD2. With V trimmed by 4 bases and J by 7 bases, 13 bases remained unmatched. This CDR3 contains 16 residues. The CDR3 region has the DNA TGTGCCAGCAGTTCGGAGTTTTTAGGGAGGGCGAATGAGCAGTTCTTC. This codes for CASSSEFLGRANEQFF.

Ten or more counts support this clonotype. The chain joins TRBV4-3 to TRBJ1-5, with 7 positions matching TRBD1. V dropped 0 bases and J dropped 5; count of bases not matched to a gene: 4. Per the germline V gene, CDR1 is LGHNA and CDR2 is YSLEER. The CDR3 contains 15 residues. In DNA, the CDR3 is TGCGCCAGCAGCCAAGAATACAGGGGCTATCAGCCCCAGCATTTT. It codes for CASSQEYRGYQPQHF.